The 7 T cell receptor beta chains presented below share a single source sample, sequenced in a study of shared clonotypes between healthy human individuals. Naive CD8 isolation took CD45RO-negative cells positively selected for CCR7 and excluded terminally differentiated effector memory CD45RA+ cells. The assay was immunoSEQ multiplex PCR, and TCRdb's table has in-frame clones only and misses some. The repertoire holds 700,000 to 950,000 clones, about 97% seen once, with less than 0.25% in the top ten. Sequencing was performed on naive CD8+ T cells sorted from blood. Receptors originate from a man in his thirties or forties in good health.

The chain uses TRBV7-8 and TRBJ1-2, with D perhaps TRBD1 (6 bases). V dropped 5 bases and J dropped 7 bases, with 14 bases sitting between them. The CDR3 has 13 residues. Per the germline V gene, CDR1 is SGHVS and CDR2 is FQNEAQ. CDR3 coding DNA: TGTGCCAGCAGCATCGACAGGCAGGGTGGCTACACCTTC. Protein product: CASSIDRQGGYTF.

The V call is TRBV5-4, the J call TRBJ2-1; D tentatively reads TRBD1 or TRBD2 (5 bases each). The CDR3 contains 14 residues. The germline CDR1 and CDR2 sequences are SGHNT and YYREEE (reference sequence). Trimming took 4 bases from V and 9 from J, leaving 17 bases between them. The CDR3 loop is CASSNRDLEIEQFF. The CDR3 DNA reads as TGTGCCAGCAGCAACCGGGACCTAGAGATTGAGCAGTTCTTC.

CDR3 amino acids: CASSSRTGVSSYEQYF. The CDR3 DNA is TGTGCCAGCAGTTCCAGGACAGGGGTCAGCTCCTACGAGCAGTACTTC. This chain connects TRBV27 to TRBJ2-7; 9 bases line up with TRBD1. The CDR3 runs 16 residues. Germline trimming cut 4 bases from V and 0 bases from J; bases unmatched to any gene: 7. Germline-derived CDR1 and CDR2 are MNHEY and SMNVEV (reference sequence).

This sequence joins TRBV29-1 and TRBJ2-7, with 13 bases that match TRBD2. The CDR3 has 14 residues. J was trimmed by 2 bases and V by 6 bases; bases with no gene match: 4. CDR1 and CDR2 from the germline V gene are SQVTM and ANQGSEA. Written as DNA, the CDR3 is TGCAGCGTGGGGGGACTAGCGGGACCCTACGAGCAGTACTTC. Protein sequence: CSVGGLAGPYEQYF.

The chain employs TRBV11-2 and TRBJ2-3; possible D gene TRBD2, 6 bases. V lost 2 bases to trimming and J lost 0 bases, with 12 bases between them. Per the germline V gene, CDR1 is SGHAT and CDR2 is FQNNGV. This CDR3 spans 16 amino acids. The CDR3 nucleotides read TGTGCCAGCAGCTTAATCGGCGGGACTAGCACAGATACGCAGTATTTT. It encodes CASSLIGGTSTDTQYF.

The count of this clone is one. J is TRBJ1-5 and V is TRBV2; D gene ambiguous. Germline CDR1 reads SNHLY; CDR2 reads FYNNEI. The CDR3 loop spans 14 amino acids. Trimming pared 3 bases from V and 4 bases from J, leaving 10 bases between. Written as DNA, the CDR3 is TGTGCCAGCAGTGATAACTGGGGAAATCAGCCCCAGCATTTT. Translating gives CASSDNWGNQPQHF.

The rearrangement joins TRBV7-9 to TRBJ2-4, with D perhaps given as TRBD1 or TRBD2 (5 bases each). The germline V gene encodes CDR1 SEHNR and CDR2 FQNEAQ (reference sequence). V lost 2 bases and J 9 bases, leaving 11 bases between the germline ends. The CDR3 runs to 13 residues. The CDR3 nucleotides read TGTGCCAGCAGCTTACTGGGGGACGGCATTCAGTACTTC. Translation gives CASSLLGDGIQYF.